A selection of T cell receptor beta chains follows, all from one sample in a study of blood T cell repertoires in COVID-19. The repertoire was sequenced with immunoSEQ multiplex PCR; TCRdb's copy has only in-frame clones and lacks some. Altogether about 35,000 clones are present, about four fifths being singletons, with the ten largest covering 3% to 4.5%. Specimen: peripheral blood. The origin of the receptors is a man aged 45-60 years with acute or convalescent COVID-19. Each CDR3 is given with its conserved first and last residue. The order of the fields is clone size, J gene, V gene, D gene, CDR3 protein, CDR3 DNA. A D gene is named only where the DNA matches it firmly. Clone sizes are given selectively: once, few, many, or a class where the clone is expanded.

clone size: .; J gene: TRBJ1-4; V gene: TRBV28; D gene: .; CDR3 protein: CASSPVTDEKLFF; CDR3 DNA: TGTGCCAGCAGTCCTGTCACGGATGAAAAACTGTTTTTT
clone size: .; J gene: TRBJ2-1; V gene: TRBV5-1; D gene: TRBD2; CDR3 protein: CASSYRTSGAYNEQFF; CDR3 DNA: TGCGCCAGCAGCTATAGGACTAGCGGGGCCTACAATGAGCAGTTCTTC
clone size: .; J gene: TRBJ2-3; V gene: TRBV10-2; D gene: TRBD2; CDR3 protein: CASSDWLAGTGSTDTQYF; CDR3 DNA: TGCGCCAGCAGTGATTGGCTAGCGGGCACAGGAAGCACAGATACGCAGTATTTT
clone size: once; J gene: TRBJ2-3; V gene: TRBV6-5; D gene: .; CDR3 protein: CASTLLVRPSDTQYF; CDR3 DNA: TGTGCCAGCACTCTACTAGTTCGACCGTCAGATACGCAGTATTTT
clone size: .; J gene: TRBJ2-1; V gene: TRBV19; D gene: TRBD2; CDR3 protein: CASSARFAGVYNEQFF; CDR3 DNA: TGTGCCAGTAGTGCCAGGTTTGCGGGAGTTTACAATGAGCAGTTCTTC
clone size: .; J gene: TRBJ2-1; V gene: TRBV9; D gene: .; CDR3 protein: CASSPPGTLSYNEQFF; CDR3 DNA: TGTGCCAGCAGCCCTCCCGGGACTTTATCCTACAATGAGCAGTTCTTC
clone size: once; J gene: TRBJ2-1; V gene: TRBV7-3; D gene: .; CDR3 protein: CASSLLSVGQRGEQFF; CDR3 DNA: TGTGCCAGCAGCTTGTTATCGGTCGGACAGAGAGGTGAGCAGTTCTTC
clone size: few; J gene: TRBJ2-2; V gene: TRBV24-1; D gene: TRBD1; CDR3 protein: CATSDSQGGANPGELFF; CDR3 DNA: TGTGCCACCAGTGATTCCCAAGGGGGCGCGAATCCCGGGGAGCTGTTTTTT
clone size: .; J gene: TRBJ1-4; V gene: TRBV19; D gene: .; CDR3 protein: CASQKGATNEKLFF; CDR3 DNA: TGTGCCAGTCAAAAGGGGGCAACTAATGAAAAACTGTTTTTT
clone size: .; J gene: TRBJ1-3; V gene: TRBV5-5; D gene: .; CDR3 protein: CASSLGAGPGNTIYF; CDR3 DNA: TGTGCCAGCAGCTTGGGGGCAGGCCCTGGAAACACCATATATTTT
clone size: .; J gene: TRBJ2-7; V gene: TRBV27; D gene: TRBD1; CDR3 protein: CASRKQGPNYEQYF; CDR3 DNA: TGTGCCAGCAGGAAACAGGGGCCCAACTACGAGCAGTACTTC
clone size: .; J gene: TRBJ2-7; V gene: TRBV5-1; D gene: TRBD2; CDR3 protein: CASSQGDYFDEQYF; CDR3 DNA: TGCGCCAGCAGCCAAGGGGACTATTTCGACGAGCAGTACTTC
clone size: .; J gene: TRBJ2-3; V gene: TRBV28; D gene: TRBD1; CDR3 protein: CASSPGGADTQYF; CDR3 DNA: TGTGCCAGCAGTCCAGGGGGCGCAGATACGCAGTATTTT
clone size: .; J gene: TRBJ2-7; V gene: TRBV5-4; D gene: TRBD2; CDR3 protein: CASSSSGSLNYEQYF; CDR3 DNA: TGTGCCAGCAGCTCTAGCGGGAGCCTCAACTACGAGCAGTACTTC
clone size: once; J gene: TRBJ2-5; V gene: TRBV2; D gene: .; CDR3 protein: CASLELDRQETQYF; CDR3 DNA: TGTGCCAGCCTAGAACTGGACAGACAAGAGACCCAGTACTTC
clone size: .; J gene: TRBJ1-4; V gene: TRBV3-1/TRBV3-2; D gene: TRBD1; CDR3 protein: CASSQIRDRGEKLFF; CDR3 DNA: TGTGCCAGCAGCCAAATTAGAGACAGGGGTGAAAAACTGTTTTTT
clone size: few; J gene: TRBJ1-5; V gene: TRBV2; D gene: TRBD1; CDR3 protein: CATGTGGAQPQHF; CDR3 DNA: TGTGCCACCGGGACAGGGGGCGCGCAGCCCCAGCATTTT
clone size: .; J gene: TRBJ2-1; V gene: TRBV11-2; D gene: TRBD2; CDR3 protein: CASSVSSGGGEQFF; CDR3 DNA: TGTGCCAGCAGCGTTTCTAGCGGGGGGGGTGAGCAGTTCTTC
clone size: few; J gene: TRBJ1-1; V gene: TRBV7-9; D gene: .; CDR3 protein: CASTLDSGATEAFF; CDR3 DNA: TGTGCCAGCACCTTAGACAGTGGGGCCACTGAAGCTTTCTTT
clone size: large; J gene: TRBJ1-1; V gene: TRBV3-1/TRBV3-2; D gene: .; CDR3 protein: CASSPTGTEAFF; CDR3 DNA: TGTGCCAGCAGCCCCACGGGCACTGAAGCTTTCTTT
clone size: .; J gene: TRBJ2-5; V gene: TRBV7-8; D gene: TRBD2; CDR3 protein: CASSEGLDQETQYF; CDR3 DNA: TGTGCCAGCAGCGAGGGACTAGACCAAGAGACCCAGTACTTC
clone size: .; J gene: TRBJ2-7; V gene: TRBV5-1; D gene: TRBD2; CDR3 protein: CASSLVPSAGEAYEQYF; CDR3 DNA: TGCGCCAGCAGCTTGGTTCCTTCAGCGGGGGAGGCCTACGAGCAGTACTTC
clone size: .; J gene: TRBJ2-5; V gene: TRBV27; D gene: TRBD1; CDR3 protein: CASSFRTGQETQYF; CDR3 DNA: TGTGCCAGCAGTTTTAGGACAGGGCAAGAGACCCAGTACTTC
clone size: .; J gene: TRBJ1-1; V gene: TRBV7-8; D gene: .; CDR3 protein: CASSLEWRNTEAFF; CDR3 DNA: TGTGCCAGCAGCTTAGAATGGAGGAACACTGAAGCTTTCTTT
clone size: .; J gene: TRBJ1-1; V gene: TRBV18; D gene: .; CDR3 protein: CASSIGTTNTEAFF; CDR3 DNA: TGTGCCAGCTCCATCGGGACAACGAACACTGAAGCTTTCTTT
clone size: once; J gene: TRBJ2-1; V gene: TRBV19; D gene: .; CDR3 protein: CASSRGDLQAASYNEQFF; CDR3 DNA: TGTGCCAGTAGTAGGGGGGACCTCCAGGCAGCGTCCTACAATGAGCAGTTCTTC
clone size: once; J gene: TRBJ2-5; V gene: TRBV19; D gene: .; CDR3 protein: CASSSPRGQETQYF; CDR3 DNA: TGTGCCAGTAGTTCTCCTCGCGGTCAAGAGACCCAGTACTTC
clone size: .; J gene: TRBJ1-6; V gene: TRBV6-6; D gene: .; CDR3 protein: CASSHEQEIPLHF; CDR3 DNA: TGTGCCAGCAGCCACGAACAGGAGATTCCCCTCCACTTT
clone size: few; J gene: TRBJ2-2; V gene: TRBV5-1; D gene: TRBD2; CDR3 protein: CASSILAGGDTGELFF; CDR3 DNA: TGCGCCAGCAGCATCCTAGCGGGAGGAGACACCGGGGAGCTGTTTTTT
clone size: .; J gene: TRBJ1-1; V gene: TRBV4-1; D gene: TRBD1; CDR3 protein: CASRIRDSLGTEAFF; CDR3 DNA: TGCGCCAGCAGGATCCGGGACAGCCTGGGCACTGAAGCTTTCTTT
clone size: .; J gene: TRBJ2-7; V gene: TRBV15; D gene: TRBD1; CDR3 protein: CATSLGDSQTYEQYF; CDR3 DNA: TGTGCCACCAGCCTAGGGGACAGCCAAACCTACGAGCAGTACTTC
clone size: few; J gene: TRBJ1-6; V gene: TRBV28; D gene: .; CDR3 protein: CASTERDSPLHF; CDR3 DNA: TGTGCCAGCACCGAGAGGGATTCACCCCTCCACTTT
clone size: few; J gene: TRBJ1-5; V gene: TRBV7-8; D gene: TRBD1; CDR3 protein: CASSPSTGDVGNQPQHF; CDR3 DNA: TGTGCCAGCAGCCCGAGCACAGGGGACGTAGGCAATCAGCCCCAGCATTTT
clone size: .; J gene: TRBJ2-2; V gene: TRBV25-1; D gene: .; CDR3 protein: CASSAPSATNTGELFF; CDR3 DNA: TGTGCCAGCAGTGCGCCTAGCGCCACTAACACCGGGGAGCTGTTTTTT
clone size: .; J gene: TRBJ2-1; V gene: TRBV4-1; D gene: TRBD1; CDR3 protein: CASSHRIPRQGARYNEQFF; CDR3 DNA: TGCGCCAGCAGCCACCGTATCCCGAGACAGGGGGCTCGCTACAATGAGCAGTTCTTC
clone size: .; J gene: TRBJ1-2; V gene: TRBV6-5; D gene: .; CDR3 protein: CASSSTAGDTNYGYTF; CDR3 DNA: TGTGCCAGCAGTTCCACCGCGGGGGACACAAACTATGGCTACACCTTC
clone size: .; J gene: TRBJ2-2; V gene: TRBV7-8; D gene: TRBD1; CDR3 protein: CASKLWDSDTGELFF; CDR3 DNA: TGTGCCAGCAAACTATGGGACAGTGACACCGGGGAGCTGTTTTTT
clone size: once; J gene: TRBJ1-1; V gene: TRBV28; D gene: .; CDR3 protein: CASSSDWNTEAFF; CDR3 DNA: TGTGCCAGCAGTTCCGACTGGAACACTGAAGCTTTCTTT
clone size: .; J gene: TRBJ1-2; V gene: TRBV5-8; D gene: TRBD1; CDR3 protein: CAIGTGYNYGYTF; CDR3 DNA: TGTGCCATCGGGACAGGCTATAACTATGGCTACACCTTC
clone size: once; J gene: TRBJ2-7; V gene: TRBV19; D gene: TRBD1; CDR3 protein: CASSIAGGQVSYEQYF; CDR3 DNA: TGTGCCAGTAGTATAGCCGGGGGACAGGTCTCCTACGAGCAGTACTTC
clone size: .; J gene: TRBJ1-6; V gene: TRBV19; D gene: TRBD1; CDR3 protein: CASSIGGPRQGDNSPLHF; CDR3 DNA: TGTGCCAGTAGTATAGGAGGCCCGAGACAGGGGGATAATTCACCCCTCCACTTT
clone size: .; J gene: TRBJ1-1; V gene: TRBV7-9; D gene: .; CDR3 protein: CASSLSAEAFF; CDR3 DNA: TGTGCCAGCAGCCTTAGCGCTGAAGCTTTCTTT
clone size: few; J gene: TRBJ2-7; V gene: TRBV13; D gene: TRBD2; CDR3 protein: CASSSHSGTDYEQYF; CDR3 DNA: TGTGCCAGCAGCTCCCACAGCGGGACCGACTACGAGCAGTACTTC
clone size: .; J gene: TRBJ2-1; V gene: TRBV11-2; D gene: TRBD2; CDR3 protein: CASSLAGGREKFF; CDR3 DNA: TGTGCCAGCAGCTTAGCGGGAGGAAGGGAAAAGTTCTTC
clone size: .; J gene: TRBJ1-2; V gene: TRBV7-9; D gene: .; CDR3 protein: CASSFPPGQPNYGYTF; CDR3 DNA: TGTGCCAGCAGCTTCCCGCCGGGACAACCTAACTATGGCTACACCTTC
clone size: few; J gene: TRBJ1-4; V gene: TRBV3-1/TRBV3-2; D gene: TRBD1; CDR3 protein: CASSQEDRGWEKLFF; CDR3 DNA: TGTGCCAGCAGCCAAGAAGACAGGGGATGGGAAAAACTGTTTTTT
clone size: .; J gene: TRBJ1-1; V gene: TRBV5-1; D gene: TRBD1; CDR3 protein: CASSGTGQQGTEAFF; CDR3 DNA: TGCGCCAGCAGCGGGACAGGACAACAGGGGACTGAAGCTTTCTTT
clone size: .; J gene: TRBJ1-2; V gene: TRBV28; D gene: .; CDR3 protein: CASSSNYGYTF; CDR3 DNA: TGTGCCAGCAGCAGTAACTATGGCTACACCTTC
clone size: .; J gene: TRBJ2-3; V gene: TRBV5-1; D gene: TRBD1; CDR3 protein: CASSPGDRDTDTQYF; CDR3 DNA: TGCGCCAGCAGCCCGGGGGACAGGGACACAGATACGCAGTATTTT
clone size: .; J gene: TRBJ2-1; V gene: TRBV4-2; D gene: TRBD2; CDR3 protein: CASSPRGLAGYNEQFF; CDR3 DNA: TGTGCCAGCAGCCCCCGGGGACTAGCGGGGTACAATGAGCAGTTCTTC
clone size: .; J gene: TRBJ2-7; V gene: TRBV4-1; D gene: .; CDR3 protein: CASSQDSDSYEQYF; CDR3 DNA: TGCGCCAGCAGCCAAGATTCAGACAGTTACGAGCAGTACTTC
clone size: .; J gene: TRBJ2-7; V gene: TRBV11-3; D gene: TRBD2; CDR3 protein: CASSMTSGSYEQYF; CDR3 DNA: TGTGCCAGCAGCATGACTAGCGGCTCCTACGAGCAGTACTTC
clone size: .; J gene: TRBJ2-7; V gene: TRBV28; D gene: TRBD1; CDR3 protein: CASRAYRGQSSYEQYF; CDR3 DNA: TGTGCCAGCAGGGCCTACAGGGGGCAAAGCTCCTACGAGCAGTACTTC